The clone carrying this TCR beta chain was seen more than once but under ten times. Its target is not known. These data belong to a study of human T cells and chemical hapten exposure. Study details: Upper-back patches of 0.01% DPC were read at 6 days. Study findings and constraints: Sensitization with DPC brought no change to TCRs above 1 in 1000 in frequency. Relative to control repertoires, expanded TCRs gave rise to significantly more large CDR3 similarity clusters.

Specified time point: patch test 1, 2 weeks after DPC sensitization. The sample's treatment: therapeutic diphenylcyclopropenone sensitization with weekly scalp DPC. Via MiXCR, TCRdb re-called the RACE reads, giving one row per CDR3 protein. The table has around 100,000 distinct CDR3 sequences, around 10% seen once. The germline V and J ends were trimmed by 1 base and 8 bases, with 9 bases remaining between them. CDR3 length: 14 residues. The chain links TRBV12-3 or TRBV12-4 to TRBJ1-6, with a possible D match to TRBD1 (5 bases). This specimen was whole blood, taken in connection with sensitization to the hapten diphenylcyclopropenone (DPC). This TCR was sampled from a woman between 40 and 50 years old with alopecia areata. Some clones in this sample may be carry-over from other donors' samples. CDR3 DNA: TGTGCCAGCAGTTTAGGGGGGTCGGATTCACCCCTCCACTTT. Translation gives CASSLGGSDSPLHF.